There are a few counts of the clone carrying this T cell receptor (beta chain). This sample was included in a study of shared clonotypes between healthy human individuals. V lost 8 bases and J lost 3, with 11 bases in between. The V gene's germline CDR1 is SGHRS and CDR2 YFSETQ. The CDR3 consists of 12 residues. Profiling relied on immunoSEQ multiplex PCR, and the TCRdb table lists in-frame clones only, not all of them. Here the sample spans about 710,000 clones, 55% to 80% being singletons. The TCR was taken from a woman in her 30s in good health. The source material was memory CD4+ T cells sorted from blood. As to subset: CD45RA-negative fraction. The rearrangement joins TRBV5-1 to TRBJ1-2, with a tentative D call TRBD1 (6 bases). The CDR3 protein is CASREGDYGYTF. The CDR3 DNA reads TGCGCCAGTCGGGAGGGGGACTATGGCTACACCTTC.